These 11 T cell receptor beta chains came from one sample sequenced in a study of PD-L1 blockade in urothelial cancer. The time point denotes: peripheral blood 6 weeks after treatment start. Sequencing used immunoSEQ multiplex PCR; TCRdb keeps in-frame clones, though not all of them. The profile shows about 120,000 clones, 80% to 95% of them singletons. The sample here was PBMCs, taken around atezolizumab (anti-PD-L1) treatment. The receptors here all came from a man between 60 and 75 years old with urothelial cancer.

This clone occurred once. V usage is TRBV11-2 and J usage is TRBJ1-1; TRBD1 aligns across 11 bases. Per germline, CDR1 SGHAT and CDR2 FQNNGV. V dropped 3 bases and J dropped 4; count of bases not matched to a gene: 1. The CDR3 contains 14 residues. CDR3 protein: CASSLDRGPTEAFF. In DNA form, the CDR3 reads TGTGCCAGCAGCTTGGACAGGGGGCCCACTGAAGCTTTCTTT.

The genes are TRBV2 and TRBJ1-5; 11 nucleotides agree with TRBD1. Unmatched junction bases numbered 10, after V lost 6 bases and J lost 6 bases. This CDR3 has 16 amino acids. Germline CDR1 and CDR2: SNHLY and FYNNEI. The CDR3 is CASRGRTGGLGQPQHF. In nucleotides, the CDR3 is TGTGCCAGCAGGGGCCGGACAGGGGGCTTAGGTCAGCCCCAGCATTTT.

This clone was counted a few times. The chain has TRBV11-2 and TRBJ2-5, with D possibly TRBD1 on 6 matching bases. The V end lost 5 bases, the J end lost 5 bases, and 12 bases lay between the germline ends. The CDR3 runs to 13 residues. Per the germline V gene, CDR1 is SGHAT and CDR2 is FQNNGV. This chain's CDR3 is CASSTWTAETQYF. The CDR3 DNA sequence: TGTGCCAGCAGCACTTGGACAGCGGAGACCCAGTACTTC.

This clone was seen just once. Here the CDR3 DNA reads TGCGCCAGCAGCCAAGTCGGGGGGCCCTCTGGGGCCAACGTCCTGACTTTC. It specifies CASSQVGGPSGANVLTF. The chain recombines TRBV4-3 with TRBJ2-6, with a weak D call TRBD2 (7 bases). The V gene's germline CDR1 is LGHNA and CDR2 YSLEER. V was clipped by 1 base and J by 0 bases, with 10 bases between them. The CDR3 contains 17 residues.

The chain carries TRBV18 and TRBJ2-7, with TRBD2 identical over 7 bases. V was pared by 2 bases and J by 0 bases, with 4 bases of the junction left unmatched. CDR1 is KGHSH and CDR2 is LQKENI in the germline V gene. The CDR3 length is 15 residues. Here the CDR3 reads CASSPGTTPSYEQYF. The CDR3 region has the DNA TGTGCCAGCTCACCAGGGACTACTCCCTCCTACGAGCAGTACTTC.

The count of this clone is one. In DNA form, the CDR3 reads TGTGCCAGCAGCCTACAACAGGCGAACTATGGCTACACCTTC. Residues: CASSLQQANYGYTF. The chain is built from TRBV7-2 and TRBJ1-2; possibly TRBD1 for D (5 bases). Germline CDR1 SGHTA, CDR2 FQGNSA. This CDR3 spans 14 amino acids. Trimming cost V 5 bases and J 2 bases, with 12 bases left between them.

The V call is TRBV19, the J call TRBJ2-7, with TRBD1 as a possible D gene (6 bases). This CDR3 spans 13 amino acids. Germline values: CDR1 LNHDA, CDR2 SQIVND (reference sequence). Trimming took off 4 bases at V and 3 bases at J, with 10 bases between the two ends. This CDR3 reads CASSRQDGYEQYF. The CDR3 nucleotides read TGTGCCAGTAGTAGACAGGACGGCTACGAGCAGTACTTC.

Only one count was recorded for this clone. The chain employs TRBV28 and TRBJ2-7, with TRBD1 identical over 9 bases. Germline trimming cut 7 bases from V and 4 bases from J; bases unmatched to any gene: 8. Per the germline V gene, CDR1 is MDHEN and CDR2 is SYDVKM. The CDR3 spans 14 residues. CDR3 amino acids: CASIGDRVMYEQYF. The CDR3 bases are TGTGCCAGCATTGGGGACAGGGTTATGTACGAGCAGTACTTC. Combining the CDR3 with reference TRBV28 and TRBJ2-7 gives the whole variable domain DVKVTQSSRYLVKRTGEKVFLECVQDMDHENMFWYRQDPGLGLRLIYFSYDVKMKEKGDIPEGYSVSREKKERFSLILESASTNQTSMYLCASIGDRVMYEQYFGPGTRLTVT.

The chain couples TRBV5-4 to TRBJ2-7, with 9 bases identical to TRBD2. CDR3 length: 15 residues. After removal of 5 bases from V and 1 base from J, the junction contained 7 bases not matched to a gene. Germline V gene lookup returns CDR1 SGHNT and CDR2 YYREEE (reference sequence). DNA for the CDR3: TGTGCCAGCAGTCCCCAGCGGGGGGCTTCCTACGAGCAGTACTTC. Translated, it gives CASSPQRGASYEQYF.

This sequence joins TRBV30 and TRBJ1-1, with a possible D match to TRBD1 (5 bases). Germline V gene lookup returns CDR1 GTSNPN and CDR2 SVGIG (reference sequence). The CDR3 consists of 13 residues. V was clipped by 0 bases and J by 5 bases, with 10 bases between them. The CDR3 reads CAWSVNRITEAFF. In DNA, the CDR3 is TGTGCCTGGAGTGTAAACAGGATAACTGAAGCTTTCTTT.

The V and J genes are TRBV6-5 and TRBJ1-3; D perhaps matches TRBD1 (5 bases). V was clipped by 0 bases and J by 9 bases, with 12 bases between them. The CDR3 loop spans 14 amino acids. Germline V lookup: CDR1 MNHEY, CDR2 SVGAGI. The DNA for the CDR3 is TGTGCCAGCAGTTACTCTATGGGGGGAGGCACCATATATTTT. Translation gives CASSYSMGGGTIYF.